The source of this T cell receptor beta chain is a study of regulatory T cells in long-lasting Graves disease. Notes on the study in general: The small sample size may have reduced accuracy. Persistent patients shared more public clonotypes (approximately 2,700) than newly diagnosed patients (around 1,000).

Time point denoted: persistent/refractory GD, antithyroid drugs over 5 years with positive TRAb. Extracted PBMC RNA gave rise to the TCR library. It was American Thyroid Association guidelines that determined Graves' disease diagnosis. To make TCR beta libraries, researchers used iRepertoire HTBI primers and Arm-PCR of CDR3 regions. Authors' analysis steps: The samples yielded 55 to 75 TRBV and more than eleven TRBJ segments. TCRdb recomputed calls from the multiplex PCR reads with MiXCR, one row per CDR3 protein. Clone size and V and J calls follow TCRdb, not the original study. The profile shows under 450,000 distinct CDR3 sequences, 23% of them singletons. This clonotype was counted at least ten times. The antigen is unknown. Trimming cost V 4 bases and J 6 bases; bases outside gene matches: 6. CDR3 length: 13 residues. Germline V gene data show CDR1 as SQVTM and CDR2 as ANQGSEA.

The input for sequencing was peripheral blood mononuclear cells (PBMCs), taken when the disease was refractory, from a patient treated with antithyroid drugs. This rearrangement joins TRBV29-1 to TRBJ1-1, with 9 nucleotides matching TRBD1. The sequence was obtained from a woman aged 40 to 50 with Graves disease. The DNA for the CDR3 is TGCAGCGTTGGACCGGGACAGGGTGCTGAAGCTTTCTTT. This translates into CSVGPGQGAEAFF.